Each of the 5 T cell receptor beta chains below was sequenced from the same sample in a study of long-term antiretroviral therapy in people with HIV. The immunoSEQ assay was v3.0, run at survey level. Assay: immunoSEQ multiplex PCR; the TCRdb copy retains only in-frame clones and omits some. Of more than 15,000 clones in the sample, about 95% were seen once. This sample comprised unsorted PBMCs, obtained about 6 years after starting antiretroviral therapy. These receptors all stem from a woman aged 45-65 years with HIV.

This rearrangement joins TRBV28 to TRBJ2-1; 10 bases are shared with TRBD2. V was clipped by 4 bases and J by 5 bases; unmatched bases: 5. The CDR3 totals 15 residues. Germline V gene lookup returns CDR1 MDHEN and CDR2 SYDVKM. CDR3 sequence (DNA): TGTGCCAGCAGTTCCCTAGCGGGGGCGAACAATGAGCAGTTCTTC. Translated: CASSSLAGANNEQFF.

CDR3 sequence: CASSPSLAYNEQFF. The CDR3 DNA is TGTGCCAGCAGCCCGTCTCTAGCCTACAATGAGCAGTTCTTC. J is TRBJ2-1 and V is TRBV7-9; D is unresolved. The CDR3 runs to 14 residues. Trimming stripped 5 bases from V and 2 bases from J, with 10 bases between. The germline V gene has CDR1 SEHNR and CDR2 FQNEAQ (reference sequence).

This chain links TRBV19 with TRBJ2-3; 10 bases align to TRBD2. From germline, CDR1 is LNHDA and CDR2 SQIVND (reference sequence). The CDR3 is made up of 15 amino acids. Trimming took 6 bases from V and 2 from J; bases not matched to a gene: 5. As DNA, the CDR3 is TGTGCCAGTAGGGTCCTAGCGGGAGCCACAGATACGCAGTATTTT. Translated: CASRVLAGATDTQYF.

A few counts support this clone. The rearrangement uses TRBV7-6 and TRBJ1-4, with D hard to call. Per germline, CDR1 SGHVS and CDR2 FNYEAQ. V was shortened by 1 base and J by 7 bases, with 13 bases between the two germline ends. There are 15 residues in the CDR3. CDR3 coding DNA: TGTGCCAGCAGCTTAGGCAGCAGTTCGACTGAAAAACTGTTTTTT. As protein: CASSLGSSSTEKLFF. The full variable domain, completed using reference TRBV7-6 and TRBJ1-4, is GAGVSQSPRYKVTKRGQDVALRCDPISGHVSLYWYRQALGQGPEFLTYFNYEAQQDKSGLPNDRFSAERPEGSISTLTIQRTEQRDSAMYRCASSLGSSSTEKLFFGSGTQLSVL.

V and J are TRBV4-3 and TRBJ2-1; D is unclear. V lost 0 bases and J lost 3, with 12 bases in between. Germline V gives CDR1 LGHNA, CDR2 YSLEER. The CDR3 is 16 residues long. The CDR3 DNA reads TGCGCCAGCAGCCAAGAAGTCAGGTTAGGCTACAATGAGCAGTTCTTC. Encoded protein: CASSQEVRLGYNEQFF.